A single sample gave rise to the 28 T cell receptor beta chains below, sequenced in a study of vaccination effects on CD4 cells after COVID-19. The antigens for these receptors are not known. Assay used: immunoSEQ multiplex PCR; TCRdb lists only in-frame clones, some missing. The table records 40,000 to 45,000 clones, about 80% of them present only once. Isolation of CD4+ T cells took place after 10 days of culture. It was between March and December 2020 that the person had a SARS-CoV-2 infection confirmed by PCR. Two-dose BNT162b2 or mRNA-1273 vaccination was given to participants. The sample here was CD4+ T cells from PBMCs cultured without peptide, taken after COVID-19 vaccination. The receptors derive from a human donor who had a prior SARS-CoV-2 infection.

The V call is TRBV2, the J call TRBJ2-3; 7 positions agree with TRBD1. Germline-derived CDR1 and CDR2 are SNHLY and FYNNEI. With 5 bases clipped from V and 1 base from J, the junction kept 18 bases outside the gene matches. This CDR3 is 19 amino acids long. CDR3 region: CASSRDSRGWSVGTDTQYF. In DNA form, the CDR3 reads TGTGCCAGCAGTCGCGACAGCAGGGGGTGGTCTGTGGGCACAGATACGCAGTATTTT. Based on the CDR3 plus reference TRBV2 and TRBJ2-3, the full variable domain is EPEVTQTPSHQVTQMGQEVILRCVPISNHLYFYWYRQILGQKVEFLVSFYNNEISEKSEIFDDQFSVERPDGSNFTLKIRSTKLEDSAMYFCASSRDSRGWSVGTDTQYFGPGTRLTVL.

The chain employs TRBV11-3 and TRBJ2-3; TRBD2 matches 8 bases. Germline V gene sequence: CDR1 SGHNT, CDR2 YENEEA. The ends lost 4 bases at V and 0 bases at J; junction bases unmatched: 6. The CDR3 is 16 residues long. CDR3 nucleotide sequence: TGTGCCAGCAGCTCACAAAGCGGGGGCAGCACAGATACGCAGTATTTT. This translates into CASSSQSGGSTDTQYF.

The V call is TRBV9, the J call TRBJ2-2; TRBD2 matches at 7 bases. CDR3 length equals 16 residues. V trimming: 2 bases; J trimming: 6 bases; junction bases outside the gene matches: 10. Germline V gene lookup returns CDR1 SGDLS and CDR2 YYNGEE. The CDR3 loop is CASSVASGIRAGELFF. The CDR3 DNA sequence: TGTGCCAGCAGCGTCGCAAGCGGGATCCGGGCCGGGGAGCTGTTTTTT.

This sequence joins TRBV19 and TRBJ1-2; D not certain. CDR1 is LNHDA, CDR2 SQIVND, per germline (reference sequence). The CDR3 consists of 13 residues. V was trimmed by 6 bases and J by 4 bases, leaving 12 bases between them. The CDR3 DNA is TGTGCCAGTAGGCGGCAGGATTTCTATGGCTACACCTTC. Protein: CASRRQDFYGYTF.

This chain joins TRBV5-1 and TRBJ2-7, with TRBD1 matching over 7 bases. Germline CDR1 is SGHRS and CDR2 is YFSETQ. CDR3 length: 14 amino acids. The ends lost 1 base at V and 3 bases at J; junction bases unmatched: 4. DNA for the CDR3: TGCGCCAGCAGCTTGACAGGGGTTGGCTACGAGCAGTACTTC. Translating it yields CASSLTGVGYEQYF.

This chain uses TRBV2 with TRBJ2-5; D call uncertain. CDR1 and CDR2 from the germline V gene are SNHLY and FYNNEI. Trimming left V 6 bases short and J 5 bases short, with 7 bases between. The CDR3 length is 11 residues. In nucleotides, the CDR3 is TGTGCCAGCAGCCCTCGGGAGACCCAGTACTTC. Translated, it gives CASSPRETQYF.

The rearrangement joins TRBV5-1 to TRBJ1-2, with 7 bases identical to TRBD1. Per the germline V gene, CDR1 is SGHRS and CDR2 is YFSETQ. The CDR3 has 13 residues. The trim removed 4 bases at V and 3 bases at J, leaving 3 bases unmatched. The CDR3 sequence is CASSLDRHYGYTF. As DNA, the CDR3 is TGCGCCAGCAGCCTGGACAGGCACTATGGCTACACCTTC.

V gene TRBV6-1 combines with J gene TRBJ1-2; 8 bases are shared with TRBD1. The germline V gene encodes CDR1 MNHNS and CDR2 SASEGT. V lost 0 bases, J lost 7 bases, and 13 bases stayed unmatched. This CDR3 region has 17 residues. CDR3 loop: CASSEAGTGRLGRGYTF. The CDR3 DNA follows: TGTGCCAGCAGTGAAGCGGGGACAGGCCGACTTGGTCGTGGCTACACCTTC.

CDR3 nucleotide sequence: TGTGCCAGCAGCCAAGTCCAAAACAGGGGTATTTTCTATGGCTACACCTTC. This encodes CASSQVQNRGIFYGYTF. The chain combines TRBV4-2 with TRBJ1-2; 7 positions agree with TRBD1. V was pared by 1 base and J by 4 bases, with 12 bases of the junction left unmatched. The CDR3 consists of 17 residues. The germline CDR1 and CDR2 sequences are LGHNA and YNFKEQ.

The rearrangement joins TRBV19 to TRBJ1-3; no clear D. This CDR3 is built from 16 residues. Germline V gene data show CDR1 as LNHDA and CDR2 as SQIVND (reference sequence). Trimming left V 3 bases short and J 2 bases short, with 14 bases between. CDR3 loop: CASSIALALAGNTIYF. CDR3 nucleotide sequence: TGTGCCAGTAGTATCGCCCTGGCACTTGCTGGAAACACCATATATTTT.

This clone was seen only a few times. The chain carries TRBV5-1 and TRBJ1-2; 7 bases align to TRBD1. Per germline, CDR1 SGHRS and CDR2 YFSETQ. V shed 0 bases and J 6 bases; nucleotides not matched to a gene: 2. This CDR3 is built from 13 residues. CDR3 coding DNA: TGCGCCAGCAGCTTGGGACAGGGTGATGGCTACACCTTC. Protein product: CASSLGQGDGYTF.

The chain joins TRBV5-1 to TRBJ2-1; D may be TRBD1 or TRBD2 (5 bases each). Germline lookup yields CDR1 SGHRS and CDR2 YFSETQ. The V end was cut by 1 base, the J end by 3 bases, with 11 bases between. The CDR3 totals 15 residues. This chain's CDR3 is CASSLSGAYYNEQFF. The DNA for the CDR3 is TGCGCCAGCAGCTTGTCCGGGGCGTACTACAATGAGCAGTTCTTC.

The chain combines TRBV5-1 with TRBJ2-5; maybe TRBD2 (5 bases). There are 13 residues in the CDR3. CDR1 and CDR2 (germline): SGHRS, YFSETQ. V dropped 4 bases and J dropped 2 bases, with 9 bases sitting between them. Here the CDR3 reads CASSKEVQETQYF. CDR3 sequence (DNA): TGCGCCAGCAGCAAGGAGGTGCAAGAGACCCAGTACTTC.

The chain has TRBV27 and TRBJ1-4; 7 nucleotides match TRBD1. This CDR3 contains 15 residues. J gave up 7 bases and V 5 bases, and 10 bases lay outside the gene matches. Germline values: CDR1 MNHEY, CDR2 SMNVEV (reference sequence). In DNA form, the CDR3 reads TGTGCCAGCAGTCCACGGACAGGTGACAGTGAAAAACTGTTTTTT. Protein sequence: CASSPRTGDSEKLFF.

This rearrangement joins TRBV27 to TRBJ2-3; D is unresolved. In germline, CDR1 is MNHEY, CDR2 SMNVEV (reference sequence). This CDR3 is 14 amino acids long. Between the trimmed V and J ends, which lost 7 bases and 4 bases, there was a span of 15 bases. The CDR3 sequence: CASTPTITSDTQYF. In nucleotides, the CDR3 is TGTGCCAGCACCCCCACCATAACTTCAGATACGCAGTATTTT.

This clone came up a few times. The CDR3: CASRRFGAETNTEAFF. In DNA form, the CDR3 reads TGTGCCAGCAGACGATTTGGGGCAGAAACGAACACTGAAGCTTTCTTT. This sequence joins TRBV4-2 and TRBJ1-1; D is perhaps TRBD1 (5 bases). This CDR3 region has 16 residues. The V and J ends lost 6 bases and 1 base respectively, with 18 bases between them. Per the germline V gene, CDR1 is LGHNA and CDR2 is YNFKEQ.

The chain has TRBV11-1 and TRBJ2-5, with D possibly called TRBD1 or TRBD2 (6 bases each). The CDR3 is made up of 15 amino acids. The germline V gene encodes CDR1 SGHAT and CDR2 FQDESV (reference sequence). V lost 4 bases, J lost 5 bases, and 17 bases lay in between. CDR3: CASSSRGGRGETQYF. In DNA form, the CDR3 reads TGTGCCAGCAGCTCGCGAGGGGGGCGCGGCGAGACCCAGTACTTC.

The J gene is TRBJ2-7, the V gene TRBV24-1, with D possibly TRBD2 on 6 matching bases. Germline CDR1 KGHDR, CDR2 SFDVKD. V gave up 2 bases and J gave up 6 bases, with 10 bases separating them. The CDR3 totals 13 residues. The CDR3 DNA follows: TGTGCCACCAGTGATTCTCCCGGGGGCGAGCAGTACTTC. Translating gives CATSDSPGGEQYF.

The chain has TRBV9 and TRBJ1-4, with 8 bases fitting TRBD1. The length of the CDR3 is 14 residues. The junction had 4 bases not matched to a gene; V was cut back by 7 bases and J by 2 bases. Per germline, CDR1 SGDLS and CDR2 YYNGEE. The DNA of the CDR3 is TGTGCCAGCGGACAGGGTCCGACTAATGAAAAACTGTTTTTT. Encoded protein: CASGQGPTNEKLFF.

This clone appeared a few times. The genes are TRBV7-2 and TRBJ1-6, with TRBD1 as a possible D gene (5 bases). Germline-derived CDR1 and CDR2 are SGHTA and FQGNSA. The CDR3 runs to 15 residues. The germline V and J ends were trimmed by 5 bases and 8 bases, with 16 bases remaining between them. For the CDR3, the DNA is TGTGCCAGCAGCACTCAGGGTCTTCGGGATTCACCCCTCCACTTT. Protein product: CASSTQGLRDSPLHF.

The V gene is TRBV5-1, the J gene TRBJ1-6, with D possibly TRBD1 on 5 matching bases. Per germline, CDR1 SGHRS and CDR2 YFSETQ. Trimming pared 3 bases from V and 8 bases from J, leaving 15 bases between. The CDR3 totals 15 residues. This CDR3 reads CASSSQGASDSPLHF. CDR3 bases: TGCGCCAGCAGCTCACAAGGGGCCTCGGATTCACCCCTCCACTTT. The full variable domain, rest sourced from reference TRBV5-1 and TRBJ1-6, is KAGVTQTPRYLIKTRGQQVTLSCSPISGHRSVSWYQQTPGQGLQFLFEYFSETQRNKGNFPGRFSGRQFSNSRSEMNVSTLELGDSALYLCASSSQGASDSPLHFGNGTRLTVT.

The chain joins TRBV7-8 to TRBJ2-7; 7 bases align to TRBD2. The V and J ends lost 5 bases and 7 bases, in that order; junction bases with no gene match: 17. The CDR3 totals 16 residues. Germline loops: CDR1 SGHVS, CDR2 FQNEAQ. The CDR3 reads CASSLAVASGGREQYF. The CDR3 DNA sequence: TGTGCCAGCAGCCTGGCAGTGGCTAGCGGAGGTCGAGAGCAGTACTTC.

The CDR3 spells CASRTATEQYF. CDR3 sequence (DNA): TGCGCCAGCAGGACCGCGACGGAGCAGTACTTC. V usage is TRBV5-1 and J usage is TRBJ2-7; D ambiguous. Germline V CDR1 and CDR2: SGHRS, YFSETQ. The CDR3 is 11 amino acids. V lost 5 bases to trimming and J lost 7 bases, with 10 bases between them.

V usage is TRBV6-5 and J usage is TRBJ1-2, with D unresolved. With 7 bases removed from V and 1 base from J, the gap between germline ends came to 10 bases. The CDR3 is 13 residues long. Germline V gene lookup returns CDR1 MNHEY and CDR2 SVGAGI. In nucleotides, the CDR3 is TGTGCCAGCACTGTACGGAGTAACTATGGCTACACCTTC. Translation: CASTVRSNYGYTF.

Written as DNA, the CDR3 is TGTGCCAGCAGCAGGGACAGGATCGACAATGAGCAGTTCTTC. It encodes CASSRDRIDNEQFF. V is TRBV7-8 and J is TRBJ2-1; TRBD1 matches at 8 bases. The CDR3 length is 14 residues. Germline V lookup: CDR1 SGHVS, CDR2 FQNEAQ. V shed 5 bases and J 5 bases; nucleotides not matched to a gene: 5.

This clone has only a few counts. The chain recombines TRBV19 with TRBJ1-6; TRBD1 is a possible D gene (6 bases). The V and J ends lost 8 bases and 4 bases respectively, with 9 bases between them. The CDR3 spans 13 residues. Germline lookup yields CDR1 LNHDA and CDR2 SQIVND (reference sequence). The CDR3 reads CASQGTYNSPLHF. CDR3 nucleotide sequence: TGTGCCAGTCAGGGGACTTATAATTCACCCCTCCACTTT.

V usage is TRBV7-2 and J usage is TRBJ2-7; D possibly corresponds to TRBD1 (5 bases). Germline V gene data show CDR1 as SGHTA and CDR2 as FQGNSA. V was pared by 0 bases and J by 4 bases, with 7 bases between. CDR3 length: 13 amino acids. Written as DNA, the CDR3 is TGTGCCAGCAGCTTAGCGAGACAGTACGAGCAGTACTTC. It specifies CASSLARQYEQYF.

This clone was observed a handful of times. The V call is TRBV6-6, the J call TRBJ2-3, with a tentative D call TRBD2 (5 bases). V gave up 8 bases and J gave up 6 bases, with 9 bases separating them. The CDR3 contains 11 residues. Germline CDR1 reads MNHNY; CDR2 reads SVGAGI (reference sequence). The CDR3 spells CASPGLDTQYF. For the CDR3, the DNA is TGTGCCAGCCCGGGGTTGGATACGCAGTATTTT.